This T cell receptor beta chain was found in a study of shared clonotypes between healthy human individuals. The CDR3 is 14 amino acids. CDR1 is LNHDA, CDR2 SQIVND, per germline (reference sequence). Trimming stripped 9 bases from V and 4 bases from J, with 16 bases between. Clones were sequenced by immunoSEQ multiplex PCR, and TCRdb holds only the in-frame ones, with some missing. There are roughly 1.5 million clones in the sample; 98% occur only once, and 0.4% to 0.45% lies in the top ten. A remark on this clone: Its antigen is not identified.

Study findings and constraints: The sharing of 5% to 6.5% of naive CD4 clonotypes was seen across a handful of donors.

The receptor was derived from a man in his thirties or forties in good health. The sequenced material came from naive CD4+ T cells sorted from blood. Described subset: CD45RA+ positively selected. V usage is TRBV19 and J usage is TRBJ1-5; tentatively, D is TRBD1 (5 bases). DNA for the CDR3: TGTGCCAGCCTTAGCTGGGACGGGAATCAGCCCCAGCATTTT. It codes for CASLSWDGNQPQHF.